This T cell receptor beta chain was sequenced for a study of cytomegalovirus exposure and HLA in healthy donors. PCR involved 60 Vbeta and 13 Jbeta primers. Profiled with immunoSEQ multiplex PCR; TCRdb holds only in-frame clones, not every one. The sample lists roughly 190,000 clones, about 84% seen once, with less than 15% in the top ten. This CDR3 contains 13 residues. Between the trimmed V and J ends, which lost 3 bases and 6 bases, there was a span of 14 bases. The germline V gene has CDR1 GTSNPN and CDR2 SVGIG (reference sequence). The chain has TRBV30 and TRBJ1-1, with D perhaps matching TRBD1 (6 bases). Sequencing was performed on PBMCs. The sequence derives from a woman aged 25 to 39 in good health and CMV-seropositive. CDR3 DNA: TGTGCCTGGAGCGATCACAGGGAAGCTGAAGCTTTCTTT. Translated: CAWSDHREAEAFF.